This paragraph reports one T cell receptor beta chain. Its specific antigen is unknown. The input lacks base qualities; no much larger clone sits a single base away. This sample stems from a study of response to subunit inactivated influenza vaccine (dated by TCRdb to the late 2010s). Regarding the study in general: To follow how T cells responded to a trivalent subunit inactivated influenza vaccine, the researchers relied on deep quantitative profiling of the T cell receptor repertoire.

Overall study results and their limits: The authors proposed that each seasonal influenza vaccination may bring in only a limited number of new T cells.

The protocol used for the library was RT-PCR. Sequencing used an Illumina HiSeq 2500. TCRdb redid the processing of the public reads, applying fastp at Q25 and MiXCR, and retained in-frame beta chains. Entries are consolidated by CDR3 protein sequence, retaining the most common genes and DNA. The sample table holds more than 700,000 distinct CDR3 sequences, of which around 21% were seen once. 10% of the sample goes to the ten largest clones. The junction shows trimming of 0 bases on V and 6 bases on J, plus 6 bases between the germline ends. Sequences MNHNS (CDR1) and SASEGT (CDR2) are obtained from the germline V gene. The CDR3 measures 14 amino acids from cysteine to phenylalanine. Only the CDR3 DNA stays, 42 bases, in frame from base 1.

The rearranged segments are TRBV6-1 and TRBJ1-6; the D gene is unclear. This clonotype originated in a man between 45 and 60 years old who received an inactivated influenza vaccine. Donor details come from another sample of the same person, matched by shared clones. The sample in question was PBMCs from blood, obtained 4 to 6 days after vaccination. The CDR3 reads as follows: CASSEAGFNSPLHF. The DNA sequence follows: TGTGCCAGCAGTGAAGCTGGGTTTAATTCACCCCTCCACTTT.